The rows below give T cell receptor beta chains drawn from one sample of a study of T cells in Graves' hyperthyroidism and ophthalmopathy. MiXCR was run by TCRdb on the multiplex PCR reads, yielding one entry per CDR3 protein. The table shows around 530,000 distinct CDR3 sequences, with roughly 18% occurring only once. Sequencing was done on a sample of blood. These receptors were collected from a young woman with Graves' ophthalmopathy. The CDR3 runs from the conserved cysteine through the conserved F or W. A D gene is named only where the DNA matches it firmly. Rows give clone size only sometimes, using once, few, many, or a class for an expanded clone.

CASSEGSRGSYNEQFF	TGTGCCAGCAGTGAAGGTAGTCGGGGAAGCTACAATGAGCAGTTCTTC	many	.	TRBV6-1	TRBJ2-1
CASSPSVYTGELFF	TGTGCCAGCAGCCCCAGTGTGTACACCGGGGAGCTGTTTTTT	few	.	TRBV7-2	TRBJ2-2
CASRGGLAGARETQYF	TGTGCCAGCAGGGGGGGACTAGCGGGAGCACGAGAGACCCAGTACTTC	few	TRBD2	TRBV2	TRBJ2-5
CASRDLAAGGQETQYF	TGCGCCAGCAGGGACTTAGCAGCGGGGGGGCAAGAGACCCAGTACTTC	.	TRBD2	TRBV5-1	TRBJ2-5
CASSLGWEGRYDTEAFF	TGTGCCAGCAGCTTAGGCTGGGAAGGAAGGTATGACACTGAAGCTTTCTTT	many	.	TRBV11-2	TRBJ1-1
CASSPARQGKETQYF	TGTGCCAGCAGCCCAGCACGACAGGGGAAAGAGACCCAGTACTTC	.	TRBD1	TRBV28	TRBJ2-5
CAWREGLAGKETQYF	TGTGCCTGGAGGGAGGGACTAGCGGGGAAAGAGACCCAGTACTTC	.	TRBD2	TRBV30	TRBJ2-5
CASSVQTGTLEKLFF	TGTGCCAGCAGCGTCCAGACCGGGACACTTGAAAAACTGTTTTTT	many	.	TRBV7-2	TRBJ1-4
CASSLVGSGNEQFF	TGTGCCAGCAGCTTAGTAGGGTCCGGCAATGAGCAGTTCTTC	few	.	TRBV7-9	TRBJ2-1
CAWSYGAPEAFF	TGTGCCTGGAGTTATGGGGCGCCTGAAGCTTTCTTT	many	.	TRBV30	TRBJ1-1
CASPPGRRTCNEQFF	TGTGCCAGCCCCCCGGGGAGGCGCACGTGCAATGAGCAGTTCTTC	few	.	TRBV27	TRBJ2-1
CASSSDLQGNYGYTF	TGCGCCAGCAGCTCGGACTTACAGGGAAACTATGGCTACACCTTC	few	.	TRBV5-1	TRBJ1-2
CSVILSGNTIYF	TGCAGTGTCATCTTATCTGGAAACACCATATATTTT	.	.	TRBV20-1	TRBJ1-3
CASKSTLNYGYTF	TGCGCCAGCAAAAGCACCTTGAACTATGGCTACACCTTC	.	.	TRBV5-1	TRBJ1-2
CSCRLGRPNTEAFF	TGCAGCTGCCGACTGGGCAGGCCGAACACTGAAGCTTTCTTT	.	.	TRBV29-1	TRBJ1-1
CASIRYQETQYF	TGTGCCAGCATCAGGTACCAAGAGACCCAGTACTTC	many	.	TRBV5-8	TRBJ2-5
CASSLESRPSYNEQFF	TGTGCCAGCAGCTTAGAGAGCAGGCCCTCCTACAATGAGCAGTTCTTC	.	.	TRBV7-2	TRBJ2-1
CASSIQTGSEQYF	TGTGCCAGCAGTATCCAGACAGGGTCCGAGCAGTACTTC	many	TRBD1	TRBV27	TRBJ2-7
CAWSNVGQGTEQYF	TGTGCCTGGAGTAATGTTGGACAGGGGACCGAGCAGTACTTC	.	TRBD1	TRBV30	TRBJ2-7
CASTPGTRNTGELFF	TGCGCCAGCACACCCGGGACCAGGAACACCGGGGAGCTGTTTTTT	.	.	TRBV5-1	TRBJ2-2
CASSPPLMGQDQETQYF	TGTGCCAGCAGCCCCCCCCTTATGGGACAGGACCAAGAGACCCAGTACTTC	many	TRBD1	TRBV7-9	TRBJ2-5
CAWSDEGGWTEAFF	TGTGCCTGGAGTGATGAAGGGGGCTGGACTGAAGCTTTCTTT	many	TRBD1	TRBV30	TRBJ1-1
CAISQDRDSPYGYTF	TGTGCCATCAGTCAGGACAGAGATTCTCCCTATGGCTACACCTTC	few	.	TRBV10-3	TRBJ1-2
CASSQDTPWSSYNEQFF	TGTGCCAGCAGCCAAGATACCCCTTGGAGCTCCTACAATGAGCAGTTCTTC	few	.	TRBV3-1	TRBJ2-1
CSAPDLRLNTEAFF	TGCAGTGCCCCCGACCTTAGGCTGAACACTGAAGCTTTCTTT	many	.	TRBV20-1	TRBJ1-1
CASSLRPNTGELFF	TGTGCCAGCAGTTTGAGACCGAACACCGGGGAGCTGTTTTTT	few	.	TRBV28	TRBJ2-2
CASSSSTGDTDTQYF	TGTGCCAGCAGCTCCTCGACAGGGGACACAGATACGCAGTATTTT	few	TRBD1	TRBV7-9	TRBJ2-3
CASKPVLNSPLHF	TGTGCCAGCAAGCCAGTACTTAATTCACCCCTCCACTTT	many	.	TRBV2	TRBJ1-6
CASSLNPETSEQFF	TGTGCCAGCAGTTTAAATCCTGAAACTAGTGAGCAGTTCTTC	many	.	TRBV27	TRBJ2-1
CASSISGGANTGELFF	TGTGCCAGTAGTATATCTGGGGGAGCGAACACCGGGGAGCTGTTTTTT	.	.	TRBV19	TRBJ2-2
CAGSPGVGLFF	TGTGCCGGCAGCCCAGGGGTTGGGCTGTTTTTT	once	.	TRBV11-2	TRBJ2-2
CAISENSNYGYTF	TGTGCCATCAGTGAAAACAGTAACTATGGCTACACCTTC	few	.	TRBV10-3	TRBJ1-2
CASSLGGLAGPQYF	TGTGCCAGCAGCTTAGGGGGACTAGCGGGACCGCAGTATTTT	many	TRBD2	TRBV11-2	TRBJ2-3
CAIRSGGAYNEQFF	TGTGCCATTAGAAGCGGGGGGGCCTACAATGAGCAGTTCTTC	few	TRBD2	TRBV19	TRBJ2-1
CASSSREGLEVEQYF	TGTGCCAGCAGCTCTAGGGAGGGACTGGAGGTCGAGCAGTACTTC	.	TRBD2	TRBV5-1	TRBJ2-7